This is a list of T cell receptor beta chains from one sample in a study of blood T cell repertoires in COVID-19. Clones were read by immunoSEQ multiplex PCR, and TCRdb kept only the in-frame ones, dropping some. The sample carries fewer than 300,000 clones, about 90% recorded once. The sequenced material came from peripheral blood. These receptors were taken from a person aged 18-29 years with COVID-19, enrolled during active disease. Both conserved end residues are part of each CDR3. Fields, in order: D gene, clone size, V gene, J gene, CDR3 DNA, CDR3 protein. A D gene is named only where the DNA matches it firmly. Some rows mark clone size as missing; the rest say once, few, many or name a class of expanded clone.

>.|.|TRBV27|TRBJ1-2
TGTGCCAGCAGTTTAAGGGGCAGCGGCTACACCTTC
CASSLRGSGYTF
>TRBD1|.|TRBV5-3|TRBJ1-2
TGTGCCAGAAGCTTGGGCCGCGGGACAGGGAACCTCTATGGCTACACCTTC
CARSLGRGTGNLYGYTF
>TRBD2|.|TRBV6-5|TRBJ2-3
TGTGCCAGCACCCCGGGACTAAACACAGATACGCAGTATTTT
CASTPGLNTDTQYF
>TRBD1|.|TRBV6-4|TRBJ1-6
TGTGCCAGCATCGACAGGGGGCCCTATAATTCACCCCTCCACTTT
CASIDRGPYNSPLHF
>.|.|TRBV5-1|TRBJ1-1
TGCGCCAGCAGCTTTTCGGGGGGAAGGACTGAAGCTTTCTTT
CASSFSGGRTEAFF
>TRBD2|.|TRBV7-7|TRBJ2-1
TGTGCTAGCAGCCTGGGAGCGGGGGACAATGAGCAGTTCTTC
CASSLGAGDNEQFF
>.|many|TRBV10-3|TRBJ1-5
TGTGCCATCAGTCGGGGATTTTCGGATCAGCCCCAGCATTTT
CAISRGFSDQPQHF
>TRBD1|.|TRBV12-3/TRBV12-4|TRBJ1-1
TGTGCCAGCAGCGAACAGGGGACCCAGGAAGCTTTCTTT
CASSEQGTQEAFF
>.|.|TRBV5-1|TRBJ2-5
TGCGCCAGCAGCTTTGTCGAGGGGGTAGAGACCCAGTACTTC
CASSFVEGVETQYF
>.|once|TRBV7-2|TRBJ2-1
TGTGCCAGCAGCTTTTTCTTTAGCTCCTACAATGAGCAGTTCTTC
CASSFFFSSYNEQFF
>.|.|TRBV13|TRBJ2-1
TGTGCCAGCAGCTCCCTCTTGACAGATTACAATGAGCAGTTCTTC
CASSSLLTDYNEQFF
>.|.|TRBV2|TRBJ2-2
TGTGCCAGCAGTGCGGGGGCCGGGGAGCTGTTTTTT
CASSAGAGELFF
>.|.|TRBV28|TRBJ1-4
TGTGCCAGCAGTAAGGAGCTTAATGAAAAACTGTTTTTT
CASSKELNEKLFF
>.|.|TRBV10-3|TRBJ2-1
TGTGCCATCAGTGAGTCCCTAACCATCTACAATGAGCAGTTCTTC
CAISESLTIYNEQFF
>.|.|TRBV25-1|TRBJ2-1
TGTGCCAGCAGTGTTGTAGGGGCCTACAATGAGCAGTTCTTC
CASSVVGAYNEQFF
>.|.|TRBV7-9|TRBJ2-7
TGTGCCAGCAGCCCCAACCTCGGCGGCGAGCAGTACTTC
CASSPNLGGEQYF
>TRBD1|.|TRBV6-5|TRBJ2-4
TGTGCCAGCACCGAGGACAGGGCCAAAAACATTCAGTACTTC
CASTEDRAKNIQYF
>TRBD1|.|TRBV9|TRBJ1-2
TGTGCCAGCAGCGTAGGGGACAGGGTGGGGTATGGCTACACCTTC
CASSVGDRVGYGYTF
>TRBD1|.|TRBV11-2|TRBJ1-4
TGTGCCAGCAGTCCGGATGGCCTGTGCCGGGACAGGGGATGTTGGGTAGCTAATGAAAAACTGTTTTTT
CASSPDGLCRDRGCWVANEKLFF
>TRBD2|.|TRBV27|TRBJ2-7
TGTGCCAGCAGTTTAGGGCTAGCGGACGCCTACGAGCAGTACTTC
CASSLGLADAYEQYF